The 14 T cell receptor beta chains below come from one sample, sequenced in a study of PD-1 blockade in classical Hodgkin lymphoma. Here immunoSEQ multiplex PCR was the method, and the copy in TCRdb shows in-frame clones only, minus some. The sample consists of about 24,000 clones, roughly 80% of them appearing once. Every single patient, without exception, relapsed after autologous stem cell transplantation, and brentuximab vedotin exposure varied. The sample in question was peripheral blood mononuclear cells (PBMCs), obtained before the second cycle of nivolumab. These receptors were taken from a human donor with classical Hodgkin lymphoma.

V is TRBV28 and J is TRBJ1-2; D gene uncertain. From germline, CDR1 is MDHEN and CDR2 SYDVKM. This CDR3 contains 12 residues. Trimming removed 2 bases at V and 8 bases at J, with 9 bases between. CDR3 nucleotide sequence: TGTGCCAGCAGTTTACGGATTGGGGGCTACACCTTC. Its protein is CASSLRIGGYTF.

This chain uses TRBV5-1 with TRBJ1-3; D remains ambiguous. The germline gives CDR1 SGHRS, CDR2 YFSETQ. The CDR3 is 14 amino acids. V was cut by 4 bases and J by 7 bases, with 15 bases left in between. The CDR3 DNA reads TGCGCCAGCAGCACGTCGGCCAGCGGCAACACCATATATTTT. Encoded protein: CASSTSASGNTIYF.

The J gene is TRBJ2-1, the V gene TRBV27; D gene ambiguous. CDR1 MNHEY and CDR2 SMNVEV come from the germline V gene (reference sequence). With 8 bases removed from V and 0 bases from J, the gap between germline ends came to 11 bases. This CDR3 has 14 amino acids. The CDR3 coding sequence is TGTGCCAGCTCCCTCGACTTCTCCTACAATGAGCAGTTCTTC. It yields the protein CASSLDFSYNEQFF.

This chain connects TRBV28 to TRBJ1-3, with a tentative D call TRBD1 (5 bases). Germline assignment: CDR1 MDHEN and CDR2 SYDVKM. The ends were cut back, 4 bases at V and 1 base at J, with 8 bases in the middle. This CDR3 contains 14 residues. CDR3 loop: CASSYRISGNTIYF. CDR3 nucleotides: TGTGCCAGCAGTTACAGGATATCTGGAAACACCATATATTTT. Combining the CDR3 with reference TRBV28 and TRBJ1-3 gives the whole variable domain DVKVTQSSRYLVKRTGEKVFLECVQDMDHENMFWYRQDPGLGLRLIYFSYDVKMKEKGDIPEGYSVSREKKERFSLILESASTNQTSMYLCASSYRISGNTIYFGEGSWLTVV.

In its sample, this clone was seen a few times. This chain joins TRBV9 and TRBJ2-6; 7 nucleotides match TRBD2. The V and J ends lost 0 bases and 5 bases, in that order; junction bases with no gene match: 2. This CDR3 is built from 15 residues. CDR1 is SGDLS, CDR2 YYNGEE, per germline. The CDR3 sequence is CASSVEAGRANVLTF. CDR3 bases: TGTGCCAGCAGCGTAGAAGCGGGGAGGGCCAACGTCCTGACTTTC.

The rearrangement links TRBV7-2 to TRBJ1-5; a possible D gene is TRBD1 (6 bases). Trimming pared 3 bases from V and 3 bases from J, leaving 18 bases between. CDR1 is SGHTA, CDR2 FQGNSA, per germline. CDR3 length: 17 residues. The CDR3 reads CASSFASDRFDNQPQHF. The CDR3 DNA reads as TGTGCCAGCAGCTTTGCTAGCGACAGGTTCGACAATCAGCCCCAGCATTTT. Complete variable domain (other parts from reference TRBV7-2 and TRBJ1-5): GAGVSQSPSNKVTEKGKDVELRCDPISGHTALYWYRQSLGQGLEFLIYFQGNSAPDKSGLPSDRFSAERTGGSVSTLTIQRTQQEDSAVYLCASSFASDRFDNQPQHFGDGTRLSIL.

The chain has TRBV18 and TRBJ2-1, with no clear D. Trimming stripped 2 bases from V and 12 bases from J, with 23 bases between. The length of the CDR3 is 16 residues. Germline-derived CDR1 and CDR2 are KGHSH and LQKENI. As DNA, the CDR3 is TGTGCCAGCTCACCAACCCTGGAACCCACCTACTCTGGGCAGTTCTTC. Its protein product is CASSPTLEPTYSGQFF.

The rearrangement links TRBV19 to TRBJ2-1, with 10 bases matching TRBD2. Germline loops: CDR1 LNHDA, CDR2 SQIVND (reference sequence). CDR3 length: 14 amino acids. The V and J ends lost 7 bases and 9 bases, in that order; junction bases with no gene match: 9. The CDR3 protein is CASTPAGGRVEQFF. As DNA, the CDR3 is TGTGCCAGTACCCCAGCGGGAGGGCGGGTTGAGCAGTTCTTC.

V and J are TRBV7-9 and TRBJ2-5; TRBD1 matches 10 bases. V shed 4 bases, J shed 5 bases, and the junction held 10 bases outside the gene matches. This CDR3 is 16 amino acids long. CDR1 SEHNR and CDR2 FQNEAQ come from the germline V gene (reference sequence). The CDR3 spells CASSSPRTGGTETQYF. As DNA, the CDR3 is TGTGCCAGCAGCTCTCCTCGGACAGGGGGAACGGAGACCCAGTACTTC.

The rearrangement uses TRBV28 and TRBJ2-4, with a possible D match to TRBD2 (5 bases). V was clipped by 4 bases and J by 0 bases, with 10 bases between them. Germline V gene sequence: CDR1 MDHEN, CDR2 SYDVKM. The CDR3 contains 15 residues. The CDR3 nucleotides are TGTGCCAGCAGTTCCGGGGATCTAGCCAAAAACATTCAGTACTTC. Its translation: CASSSGDLAKNIQYF.

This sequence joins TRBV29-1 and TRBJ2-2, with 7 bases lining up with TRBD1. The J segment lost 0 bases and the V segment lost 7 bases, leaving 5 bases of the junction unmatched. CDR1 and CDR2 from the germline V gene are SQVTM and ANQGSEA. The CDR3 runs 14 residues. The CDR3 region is CSGGDSPNTGELFF. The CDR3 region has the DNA TGCAGCGGTGGGGACAGCCCGAACACCGGGGAGCTGTTTTTT.

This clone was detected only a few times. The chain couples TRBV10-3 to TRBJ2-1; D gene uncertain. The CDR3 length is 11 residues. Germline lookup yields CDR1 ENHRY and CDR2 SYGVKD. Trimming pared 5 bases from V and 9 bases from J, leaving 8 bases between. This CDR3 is CAISLSSEQFF. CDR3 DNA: TGTGCCATCAGTCTATCGTCTGAGCAGTTCTTC.

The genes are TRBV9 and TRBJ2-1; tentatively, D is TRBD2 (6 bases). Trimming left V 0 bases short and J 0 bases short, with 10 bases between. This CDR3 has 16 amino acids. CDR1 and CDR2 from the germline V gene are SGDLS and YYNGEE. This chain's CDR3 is CASSVVGSGSYNEQFF. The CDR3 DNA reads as TGTGCCAGCAGCGTAGTGGGTAGCGGCTCCTACAATGAGCAGTTCTTC.

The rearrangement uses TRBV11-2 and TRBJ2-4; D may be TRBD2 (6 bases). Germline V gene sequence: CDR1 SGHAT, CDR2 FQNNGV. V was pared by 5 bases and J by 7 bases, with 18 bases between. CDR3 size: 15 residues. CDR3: CASSPPGGLGNIQYF. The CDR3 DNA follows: TGTGCCAGCAGCCCCCCCGGGGGATTAGGGAACATTCAGTACTTC. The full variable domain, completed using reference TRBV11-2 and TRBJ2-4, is EAGVAQSPRYKIIEKRQSVAFWCNPISGHATLYWYQQILGQGPKLLIQFQNNGVVDDSQLPKDRFSAERLKGVDSTLKIQPAKLEDSAVYLCASSPPGGLGNIQYFGAGTRLSVL.